The T cell receptor (beta chain) under discussion was sequenced for a study of cytomegalovirus exposure and HLA in healthy donors. Findings and caveats of the study: Equally common other TCR beta chains were less clonally expanded than HLA-associated ones, a later analysis found. Over 150 TCR beta chains were listed as cytomegalovirus-associated.

Remarks on this clone: Its matching antigen is unknown. A junction end diverges from the germline sequence, so it may reflect a read error.

Germline CDR1 reads SGHNT; CDR2 reads YYREEE (reference sequence). The CDR3 length is 14 residues. With 60 Vbeta and 13 Jbeta primers, the PCR was carried out. Sequenced by immunoSEQ multiplex PCR; TCRdb stores in-frame clones only, minus some. The sample has about 150,000 clones; about 80% are singletons. This chain connects TRBV5-4 to TRBJ2-1, with D possibly called TRBD1 or TRBD2 (5 bases each). The clonotype originates from a male donor in good health and CMV-seronegative. Sequenced material: PBMCs. The DNA of the CDR3 is TGTGCCGGCAGCTTGAGGGGTCCCTACAATGAGCAGTTCTTC. Translated, it gives CAGSLRGPYNEQFF.